The rows below give T cell receptor beta chains drawn from one sample of a study of brain metastases from non-small cell lung cancer. Profiling relied on immunoSEQ multiplex PCR, and the TCRdb table lists in-frame clones only, not all of them. The profile shows over 1,000 clones, around 80% of them singletons. The sequenced sample consisted of tumor-adjacent normal tissue. The receptor set was obtained from a donor aged 40 or over with non-small cell lung cancer. CDR3s include the opening cysteine and the closing phenylalanine or tryptophan. The order of the fields is CDR3 DNA, CDR3 protein, D gene, J gene, V gene, clone size. D genes are given only for firm matches. Some rows mark clone size as missing; the rest say once, few, many or name a class of expanded clone.

CDR3nt: TGTGCCAGCAAATCTAGCGGGGGACGAACAGATACGCAGTATTTT; CDR3aa: CASKSSGGRTDTQYF; d_gene: TRBD2; j_gene: TRBJ2-3; v_gene: TRBV6-5; abundance: NA
CDR3nt: TGTGCCAGCAGCCTCCGGGTCCTTAATTCGAACGAGCAGTACTTC; CDR3aa: CASSLRVLNSNEQYF; d_gene: NA; j_gene: TRBJ2-7; v_gene: TRBV2; abundance: NA
CDR3nt: TGCAGCGTTGAAGGAGAGGTGGGCGGGGGATTCTCTGGAAACACCATATATTTT; CDR3aa: CSVEGEVGGGFSGNTIYF; d_gene: NA; j_gene: TRBJ1-3; v_gene: TRBV29-1; abundance: NA
CDR3nt: TGTGCCAGCAGTGCCCACTTAGCTACACATTCCACTGAAGCTTTCTTT; CDR3aa: CASSAHLATHSTEAFF; d_gene: NA; j_gene: TRBJ1-1; v_gene: TRBV21-1; abundance: few
CDR3nt: TGTGCCAGCAGCCAAACAGGGACAGGGAACGAGCAGTACTTC; CDR3aa: CASSQTGTGNEQYF; d_gene: TRBD1; j_gene: TRBJ2-7; v_gene: TRBV3-1/TRBV3-2; abundance: NA
CDR3nt: TGTGCCAGCAGTGCCAACAGGGGAATGGGTATCACTGAAGCTTTCTTT; CDR3aa: CASSANRGMGITEAFF; d_gene: TRBD1; j_gene: TRBJ1-1; v_gene: TRBV6-1; abundance: NA
CDR3nt: TGCGCCAGCAGGGAGGGACAGGATAACTATGGCTACACCTTC; CDR3aa: CASREGQDNYGYTF; d_gene: TRBD1; j_gene: TRBJ1-2; v_gene: TRBV5-1; abundance: NA
CDR3nt: TGTGCCCTCGGGGGGTCAATGAACACTGAAGCTTTCTTT; CDR3aa: CALGGSMNTEAFF; d_gene: NA; j_gene: TRBJ1-1; v_gene: TRBV6-6; abundance: few
CDR3nt: TGTGCCAGCGTATGGACGAACTACAATGAGCAGTTCTTC; CDR3aa: CASVWTNYNEQFF; d_gene: NA; j_gene: TRBJ2-1; v_gene: TRBV2; abundance: NA
CDR3nt: TGTGCTAGTGGTTGGGATCTGGGAGACTATGGCTACACCTTC; CDR3aa: CASGWDLGDYGYTF; d_gene: NA; j_gene: TRBJ1-2; v_gene: TRBV12-5; abundance: NA
CDR3nt: TGTGCCAGCAGGGACAGGAGGGGTAGCAATCAGCCCCAGCATTTT; CDR3aa: CASRDRRGSNQPQHF; d_gene: TRBD1; j_gene: TRBJ1-5; v_gene: TRBV6-5; abundance: NA
CDR3nt: TGTGCCAGCAGCCGCGAGAGACTAGCGTTTTCGAACACCGGGGAGCTGTTTTTT; CDR3aa: CASSRERLAFSNTGELFF; d_gene: TRBD2; j_gene: TRBJ2-2; v_gene: TRBV5-5; abundance: NA
CDR3nt: TGCAGCGTTCGTAGACACAGCACAGATACGCAGTATTTT; CDR3aa: CSVRRHSTDTQYF; d_gene: NA; j_gene: TRBJ2-3; v_gene: TRBV29-1; abundance: NA
CDR3nt: TGTGCCAGCGGAAGGGGGGACACTGAAGCTTTCTTT; CDR3aa: CASGRGDTEAFF; d_gene: NA; j_gene: TRBJ1-1; v_gene: TRBV2; abundance: NA
CDR3nt: TGTGCCAGCAGCTTGTTTGCGGGGGGAGGGAACATTCAGTACTTC; CDR3aa: CASSLFAGGGNIQYF; d_gene: TRBD2; j_gene: TRBJ2-4; v_gene: TRBV5-4; abundance: NA
CDR3nt: TGTGCCAGCAGCTTAGATAGTGGCTACATCTTC; CDR3aa: CASSLDSGYIF; d_gene: NA; j_gene: TRBJ1-2; v_gene: TRBV7-9; abundance: NA
CDR3nt: TGCGCCAGCAGCCCCCGGGACCTAACTGGCTACACCTTC; CDR3aa: CASSPRDLTGYTF; d_gene: NA; j_gene: TRBJ1-2; v_gene: TRBV5-1; abundance: NA
CDR3nt: TGTGCCAGCAGCTTAGGAAGGACCACTAATGAAAAACTGTTTTTT; CDR3aa: CASSLGRTTNEKLFF; d_gene: NA; j_gene: TRBJ1-4; v_gene: TRBV7-9; abundance: NA
CDR3nt: TGTGCCAGCAGCAGGCCGGGACAGGGGGCTTCCAAACTGTTTTTT; CDR3aa: CASSRPGQGASKLFF; d_gene: TRBD1; j_gene: TRBJ2-2; v_gene: TRBV7-3; abundance: NA
CDR3nt: TGTGCCAGCAGCCAAGATCTTAGCGGGGCATACAATGAGCAGTTCTTC; CDR3aa: CASSQDLSGAYNEQFF; d_gene: TRBD2; j_gene: TRBJ2-1; v_gene: TRBV14; abundance: NA
CDR3nt: TGTGCCAGCAGCTCAACAGGAAACTGGGACACTGAAGCTTTCTTT; CDR3aa: CASSSTGNWDTEAFF; d_gene: NA; j_gene: TRBJ1-1; v_gene: TRBV13; abundance: NA
CDR3nt: TGTGCCAGCAGATGGACTTCCGGGGAGCTGTTTTTT; CDR3aa: CASRWTSGELFF; d_gene: NA; j_gene: TRBJ2-2; v_gene: TRBV7-9; abundance: NA
CDR3nt: TGTGCCAGTAGTGGACTAGCGTTCTCCTACGAGCAGTACTTC; CDR3aa: CASSGLAFSYEQYF; d_gene: TRBD2; j_gene: TRBJ2-7; v_gene: TRBV19; abundance: NA
CDR3nt: TGTGCCAGCAGCCTGCCAGAGAGCACAGATACGCAGTATTTT; CDR3aa: CASSLPESTDTQYF; d_gene: NA; j_gene: TRBJ2-3; v_gene: TRBV3-1/TRBV3-2; abundance: once
CDR3nt: TGTGCCAGCAGTTCACCCTTCAGGGGGCATGAAAAACTGTTTTTT; CDR3aa: CASSSPFRGHEKLFF; d_gene: TRBD1; j_gene: TRBJ1-4; v_gene: TRBV28; abundance: NA
CDR3nt: TGTGCCAGCAGCAAGGAACAGGGAGAGTTTTGGTTCTTC; CDR3aa: CASSKEQGEFWFF; d_gene: NA; j_gene: TRBJ2-1; v_gene: TRBV5-4; abundance: NA
CDR3nt: TGTGCCAGCTCACCTGAGGGGAGTTCGGCTCAGCCCCAGCATTTT; CDR3aa: CASSPEGSSAQPQHF; d_gene: NA; j_gene: TRBJ1-5; v_gene: TRBV18; abundance: NA
CDR3nt: TGTGCCAGTAGTATTTTTCTGGGTCAGCCCCAGCATTTT; CDR3aa: CASSIFLGQPQHF; d_gene: NA; j_gene: TRBJ1-5; v_gene: TRBV19; abundance: NA
CDR3nt: TGTGCCAGCAGCCAAGGGAGCCGCTCTGGAAACACCATATATTTT; CDR3aa: CASSQGSRSGNTIYF; d_gene: NA; j_gene: TRBJ1-3; v_gene: TRBV3-1/TRBV3-2; abundance: NA
CDR3nt: TGCAGCGTTGTCTTCGGGACAGCACTCTATGGCTACACCTTC; CDR3aa: CSVVFGTALYGYTF; d_gene: TRBD1; j_gene: TRBJ1-2; v_gene: TRBV29-1; abundance: NA
CDR3nt: TGCGCCAGCAGCTTGGGGACAGAGACAGATACGCAGTATTTT; CDR3aa: CASSLGTETDTQYF; d_gene: NA; j_gene: TRBJ2-3; v_gene: TRBV5-1; abundance: NA
CDR3nt: TGTGCCAGCAGAGTTGGGGAGACCCAGTACTTC; CDR3aa: CASRVGETQYF; d_gene: NA; j_gene: TRBJ2-5; v_gene: TRBV7-8; abundance: NA
CDR3nt: TGTGCCAGCAGCGCAGGCAGTGAGCAGTACTTC; CDR3aa: CASSAGSEQYF; d_gene: NA; j_gene: TRBJ2-7; v_gene: TRBV7-3; abundance: NA
CDR3nt: TGCGCCAGCAGTGAGAGCCTACCGGATTCACCCCTCCACTTT; CDR3aa: CASSESLPDSPLHF; d_gene: NA; j_gene: TRBJ1-6; v_gene: TRBV10-2; abundance: NA
CDR3nt: TGTGCCAGCAGAGGGGGTAGGGGCTACACCTTC; CDR3aa: CASRGGRGYTF; d_gene: NA; j_gene: TRBJ1-2; v_gene: TRBV6-5; abundance: once
CDR3nt: TGTGCCAGTAGTTTTGGACCGGGACGGGGCTACACCTTC; CDR3aa: CASSFGPGRGYTF; d_gene: NA; j_gene: TRBJ1-2; v_gene: TRBV19; abundance: NA
CDR3nt: TGTGCCAGCAGCTTAGGGCTATCAGCAGATACGCAGTATTTT; CDR3aa: CASSLGLSADTQYF; d_gene: NA; j_gene: TRBJ2-3; v_gene: TRBV11-3; abundance: NA
CDR3nt: TGTGCCAGTAGTATAGATAGGGACAGAGGCTACACCTTC; CDR3aa: CASSIDRDRGYTF; d_gene: TRBD1; j_gene: TRBJ1-2; v_gene: TRBV19; abundance: few
CDR3nt: TGTGCCAGCAGACCCGGGATGGGAGGGAACACTGAAGCTTTCTTT; CDR3aa: CASRPGMGGNTEAFF; d_gene: NA; j_gene: TRBJ1-1; v_gene: TRBV6-5; abundance: NA
CDR3nt: TGTGCCAGTAGTATCAGTGGCGGGGGTTTGACGTTCTTC; CDR3aa: CASSISGGGLTFF; d_gene: TRBD2; j_gene: TRBJ2-1; v_gene: TRBV19; abundance: NA
CDR3nt: TGTGCCAGCAGTTCGGACAGGCGGGGTGGCTACACCTTC; CDR3aa: CASSSDRRGGYTF; d_gene: TRBD1; j_gene: TRBJ1-2; v_gene: TRBV12-3/TRBV12-4; abundance: NA
CDR3nt: TGTGCCAGCAGCTTAGTTACAGGGGGCGATGAAAAACTGTTTTTT; CDR3aa: CASSLVTGGDEKLFF; d_gene: TRBD1; j_gene: TRBJ1-4; v_gene: TRBV7-6; abundance: NA
CDR3nt: TGTGCCAGTAACAATCCCCCGGGACAGACCCATCAGCCCCAGCATTTT; CDR3aa: CASNNPPGQTHQPQHF; d_gene: TRBD1; j_gene: TRBJ1-5; v_gene: TRBV19; abundance: NA
CDR3nt: TGTGCCAGCAGGGGCAGGTCAATCATGAACACTGAAGCTTTCTTT; CDR3aa: CASRGRSIMNTEAFF; d_gene: NA; j_gene: TRBJ1-1; v_gene: TRBV3-1/TRBV3-2; abundance: NA
CDR3nt: TGTGCCAGCAGTCGTAGCGGGACCGATGAGACCCAGTACTTC; CDR3aa: CASSRSGTDETQYF; d_gene: TRBD2; j_gene: TRBJ2-5; v_gene: TRBV7-3; abundance: NA
CDR3nt: TGTGCCTGGAATGTAGGGGAGGGCGGCGAGCAGTACTTC; CDR3aa: CAWNVGEGGEQYF; d_gene: TRBD2; j_gene: TRBJ2-7; v_gene: TRBV30; abundance: NA
CDR3nt: TGTGCCAGCAGTCTTCCGGGGAGTTACCAAGAGACCCAGTACTTC; CDR3aa: CASSLPGSYQETQYF; d_gene: NA; j_gene: TRBJ2-5; v_gene: TRBV28; abundance: NA
CDR3nt: TGTGCCAGCAGCTTAGGTTCAGGGGATCGGTATGGCTACACCTTC; CDR3aa: CASSLGSGDRYGYTF; d_gene: NA; j_gene: TRBJ1-2; v_gene: TRBV7-9; abundance: NA
CDR3nt: TGCGCCAGCAGCTTGGGACTAAGGACTAATGAAAAACTGTTTTTT; CDR3aa: CASSLGLRTNEKLFF; d_gene: NA; j_gene: TRBJ1-4; v_gene: TRBV5-1; abundance: NA
CDR3nt: TGTGCCAGCAGTTACTCGACCGTGTCTGGAAACACCATATATTTT; CDR3aa: CASSYSTVSGNTIYF; d_gene: NA; j_gene: TRBJ1-3; v_gene: TRBV6-6; abundance: NA
CDR3nt: TGTGCCAGCAGCCAAAAGAATGGCGGGAGGGCTAAGAGGAATGAGCAGTTCTTC; CDR3aa: CASSQKNGGRAKRNEQFF; d_gene: TRBD2; j_gene: TRBJ2-1; v_gene: TRBV3-1/TRBV3-2; abundance: NA